The sequence of this T cell receptor (beta chain) was determined in a study of blood T cells in healthy people across ages. Looking at the study overall: Per every two T cells, about one barcoded beta molecule was captured by template switching.

It was 8 to 10 milliliters of peripheral blood that were drawn from each donor. A sample-barcoded 5' primer and a J-beta primer mix were used in a second PCR of roughly 7 to 11 cycles. Every cDNA was tagged by a template-switch adaptor with 12 random nucleotides. One entry per CDR3 protein results from TCRdb running MiXCR on the 5' RACE reads. The sample has 1.5 million to 2 million distinct CDR3 sequences; about 50% are singletons. Germline loops: CDR1 DFQATT, CDR2 SNEGSKA (reference sequence). The V segment lost 4 bases and the J segment 4 bases; nucleotides outside the gene matches: 10. This CDR3 has 15 amino acids.

Specimen: blood. This receptor was taken from a woman aged 40 to 55 in good health. The chain joins TRBV20-1 to TRBJ2-4; 7 bases align to TRBD1. CDR3 in DNA: TGCAGTGCTATGGACAGGAGATTCTCAAAAAACATTCAGTACTTC. Translating gives CSAMDRRFSKNIQYF.